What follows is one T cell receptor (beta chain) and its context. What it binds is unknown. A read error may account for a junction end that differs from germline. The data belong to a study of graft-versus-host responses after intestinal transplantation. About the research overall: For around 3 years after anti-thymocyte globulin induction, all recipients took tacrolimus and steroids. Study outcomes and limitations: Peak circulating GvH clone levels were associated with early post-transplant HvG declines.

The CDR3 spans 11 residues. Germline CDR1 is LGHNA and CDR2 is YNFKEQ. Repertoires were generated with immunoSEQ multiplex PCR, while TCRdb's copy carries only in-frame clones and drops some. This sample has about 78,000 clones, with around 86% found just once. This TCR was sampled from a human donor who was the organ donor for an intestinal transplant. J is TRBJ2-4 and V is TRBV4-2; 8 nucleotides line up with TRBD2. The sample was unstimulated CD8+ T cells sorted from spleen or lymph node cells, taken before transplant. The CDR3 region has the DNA TGTGCCAGCAGCCTTACGGGGGGGCAGGTCTTC. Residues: CASSLTGGQVF.